The next 31 T cell receptor beta chains were all read from a single sample in a study of response to subunit inactivated influenza vaccine. From the RT-PCR reads, TCRdb called clonotypes with MiXCR, one entry per CDR3 protein. The sample has approximately 680,000 distinct CDR3 sequences, roughly 14% seen once; the top ten hold approximately 10%. This specimen consisted of PBMCs from blood, obtained 11 to 12 days after vaccination. These receptors all stem from a man aged 50 to 60 who received an inactivated influenza vaccine.

V is TRBV14 and J is TRBJ2-2, with D possibly TRBD2 on 5 matching bases. Between the trimmed V and J ends, which lost 0 bases and 0 bases, there was a span of 20 bases. This CDR3 spans 20 amino acids. Germline V gene data show CDR1 as SGHDN and CDR2 as FVKESK. In DNA form, the CDR3 reads TGTGCCAGCAGCCAAGATGAGGCTAGCTGGGGTCGCGCGAACACCGGGGAGCTGTTTTTT. Its protein is CASSQDEASWGRANTGELFF.

V usage is TRBV30 and J usage is TRBJ2-2; D unclear. The CDR3 sequence is 15 residues long. V lost 0 bases and J lost 0, with 8 bases in between. Per germline, CDR1 GTSNPN and CDR2 SVGIG (reference sequence). CDR3 protein: CAWSVVSPNTGELFF. CDR3 coding DNA: TGTGCCTGGAGTGTGGTGTCTCCGAACACCGGGGAGCTGTTTTTT.

Many counts were recorded for this clonotype. The chain links TRBV7-9 to TRBJ2-7; D remains ambiguous. Germline values: CDR1 SEHNR, CDR2 FQNEAQ (reference sequence). The CDR3 loop spans 12 amino acids. Trimming stripped 2 bases from V and 2 bases from J, with 4 bases between. The CDR3 DNA is TGTGCCAGCAGCTTATTGGCCTACGAGCAGTACTTC. Protein product: CASSLLAYEQYF.

This clonotype is a singleton in its sample. The rearrangement links TRBV7-9 to TRBJ1-2, with 8 bases fitting TRBD1. Germline CDR1 and CDR2: SEHNR and FQNEAQ (reference sequence). Germline trimming cut 2 bases from V and 2 bases from J; bases unmatched to any gene: 4. The CDR3 length is 15 residues. CDR3 loop: CASSLSRDRNYGYTF. The CDR3 DNA reads TGTGCCAGCAGCTTATCCCGGGACAGGAACTATGGCTACACCTTC.

This clonotype has only a few counts. The gene calls are TRBV5-6 and TRBJ2-1; D possibly corresponds to TRBD2 (6 bases). V shed 7 bases and J shed 13 bases, with 18 bases lying between them. CDR1 is SGHDT, CDR2 YYEEEE, per germline. This CDR3 spans 12 amino acids. Here the CDR3 DNA reads TGTGCCAGCCGGGGGACCTACCCCACCCAGTTCTTC. This gives the protein CASRGTYPTQFF.

The chain recombines TRBV5-5 with TRBJ1-1, with 8 bases matching TRBD1. With 0 bases clipped from V and 2 bases from J, the junction kept 3 bases outside the gene matches. The CDR3 runs to 15 residues. The germline V gene encodes CDR1 SGHKS and CDR2 YYEKEE (reference sequence). CDR3 region: CASSLVRGPNTEAFF. CDR3 DNA sequence: TGTGCCAGCAGCTTGGTCAGGGGGCCAAACACTGAAGCTTTCTTT.

This clonotype turned up a few times. V and J are TRBV2 and TRBJ1-5; no clear D. CDR3 length: 15 amino acids. Per the germline V gene, CDR1 is SNHLY and CDR2 is FYNNEI. Trimming removed 2 bases from V and 4 bases from J, with 12 bases in between. DNA for the CDR3: TGTGCCAGCAGTGAAAGTGCAGGAGCAAATCAGCCCCAGCATTTT. Translation gives CASSESAGANQPQHF.

This clonotype was seen a few times. This chain connects TRBV7-9 to TRBJ2-4, with TRBD2 matching over 7 bases. CDR3 length equals 14 residues. Germline V gene lookup returns CDR1 SEHNR and CDR2 FQNEAQ (reference sequence). Trimming cost V 4 bases and J 4 bases; bases outside gene matches: 4. CDR3 sequence reads: CASSSGEGKNIQYF. CDR3 nucleotide sequence: TGTGCCAGCAGCTCCGGGGAGGGGAAAAACATTCAGTACTTC.

This clonotype was detected a few times. The chain couples TRBV7-6 to TRBJ2-1, with D perhaps being TRBD1 or TRBD2 (5 bases each). Germline V gene lookup returns CDR1 SGHVS and CDR2 FNYEAQ. CDR3 size: 15 residues. The V end lost 3 bases, the J end lost 8 bases, and 17 bases lay between the germline ends. CDR3 sequence reads: CASSFGGSILDEQFF. CDR3 in DNA: TGTGCCAGCAGCTTTGGGGGTTCTATTTTGGATGAGCAGTTCTTC.

This clonotype showed up many times. This sequence joins TRBV5-1 and TRBJ2-7, with TRBD1 matching 8 bases. The CDR3 runs to 15 residues. Germline loops: CDR1 SGHRS, CDR2 YFSETQ. V trimming: 4 bases; J trimming: 2 bases; junction bases outside the gene matches: 8. The CDR3 DNA sequence: TGCGCCAGCAGCGGAGGGGACAGGCGTACCTACGAGCAGTACTTC. This translates into CASSGGDRRTYEQYF.

The V gene is TRBV3-1, the J gene TRBJ2-3; 7 bases agree with TRBD2. CDR1 is LGHDT, CDR2 YNNKEL, per germline (reference sequence). V was clipped by 5 bases and J by 0 bases; unmatched bases: 14. The CDR3 covers 18 residues. CDR3 region: CASSLGLRVILSTDTQYF. CDR3 nucleotides: TGTGCCAGCAGCTTGGGACTACGTGTAATCCTAAGCACAGATACGCAGTATTTT.

This clonotype was observed a handful of times. This chain uses TRBV5-1 with TRBJ2-7; 9 nucleotides align to TRBD2. Germline V gene sequence: CDR1 SGHRS, CDR2 YFSETQ. This CDR3 spans 15 amino acids. Trimming at V came to 4 bases and at J to 3 bases, leaving 8 bases not matched to a gene. This CDR3 reads CASSQSTSGFYEQYF. CDR3 coding DNA: TGCGCCAGCAGCCAGTCGACTAGCGGCTTCTACGAGCAGTACTTC.

The chain employs TRBV10-3 and TRBJ2-6, with D hard to call. V lost 10 bases and J lost 0, with 19 bases in between. The CDR3 has 17 residues. Per the germline V gene, CDR1 is ENHRY and CDR2 is SYGVKD. The CDR3 is CANPTRPSSSGANVLTF. The DNA for the CDR3 is TGTGCCAACCCAACGCGGCCCTCGAGCTCTGGGGCCAACGTCCTGACTTTC.

The CDR3 spells CSARGRDRETYTF. In nucleotides, the CDR3 is TGCAGTGCTAGAGGCCGCGACAGGGAGACCTACACCTTC. The genes are TRBV20-1 and TRBJ1-2, with 7 bases that match TRBD1. This CDR3 is 13 amino acids long. From germline, CDR1 is DFQATT and CDR2 SNEGSKA (reference sequence). The junction had 9 bases not matched to a gene; V was cut back by 1 base and J by 10 bases.

At least ten counts were recorded for this clonotype. The V call is TRBV5-1, the J call TRBJ2-7; no firm D call. This CDR3 is 15 amino acids long. Trimming took off 2 bases at V and 0 bases at J, with 12 bases between the two ends. Germline CDR1 reads SGHRS; CDR2 reads YFSETQ. CDR3 in amino acids: CASSFHQPGSYEQYF. The CDR3 DNA sequence: TGCGCCAGCAGCTTTCATCAGCCGGGCTCCTACGAGCAGTACTTC.

This clonotype turned up a few times. The J gene is TRBJ2-1, the V gene TRBV29-1, with 7 bases identical to TRBD2. Unmatched junction bases numbered 16, after V lost 4 bases and J lost 16 bases. CDR3 size: 13 residues. CDR1 and CDR2 from the germline V gene are SQVTM and ANQGSEA. The chain's CDR3 is CSVVLWGGIRSFF. The CDR3 nucleotides are TGCAGCGTTGTGCTATGGGGGGGGATACGATCCTTCTTC.

This clonotype has more than one count but fewer than ten. The CDR3 region has the DNA TGTGCCAGCAGTTTTCCGGGGATGAATGAAAAACTGTTTTTT. Its translation is CASSFPGMNEKLFF. The chain uses TRBV28 and TRBJ1-4, with D hard to call. This CDR3 has 14 residues. With 3 bases removed from V and 5 bases from J, the gap between germline ends came to 10 bases. From germline, CDR1 is MDHEN and CDR2 SYDVKM.

The chain recombines TRBV15 with TRBJ2-1; D remains unclear. The CDR3 extends over 15 amino acids. CDR1 is LNHNV, CDR2 YYDKDF, per germline (reference sequence). The germline V and J ends were trimmed by 1 base and 6 bases, with 13 bases remaining between them. The chain's CDR3 is CATSRGSSPINEQFF. CDR3 nucleotide sequence: TGTGCCACCAGCAGAGGGTCAAGTCCAATCAATGAGCAGTTCTTC. The entire variable domain, with the rest obtained from reference TRBV15 and TRBJ2-1, is as follows: DAMVIQNPRYQVTQFGKPVTLSCSQTLNHNVMYWYQQKSSQAPKLLFHYYDKDFNNEADTPDNFQSRRPNTSFCFLDIRSPGLGDTAMYLCATSRGSSPINEQFFGPGTRLTVL.

This clonotype was observed a handful of times. The V and J genes are TRBV3-1 and TRBJ2-1; the D gene is possibly TRBD2 (6 bases). Germline V gives CDR1 LGHDT, CDR2 YNNKEL (reference sequence). Trimming stripped 1 base from V and 9 bases from J, with 19 bases between. The CDR3 is 16 amino acids. This chain's CDR3 is CASSQVSGLGRSEQFF. The CDR3 nucleotides read TGTGCCAGCAGCCAAGTTAGCGGATTAGGACGTTCTGAGCAGTTCTTC.

There are a few counts of this clonotype. The gene calls are TRBV27 and TRBJ2-1, with D uncertain. The V gene lost 8 bases and the J gene lost 8 bases, with 22 bases spanning the gap. CDR1 MNHEY and CDR2 SMNVEV come from the germline V gene (reference sequence). The CDR3 covers 15 residues. The CDR3 reads CASSAAPRTFDEQFF. The DNA for the CDR3 is TGTGCCAGCTCCGCCGCGCCCCGAACATTCGATGAGCAGTTCTTC.

This clonotype was detected only a few times. CDR3 nucleotides: TGTGCCAGCAGTTTCGGGGGGCTTCACAATGAGCAGTTCTTC. Protein: CASSFGGLHNEQFF. This chain links TRBV12-3 or TRBV12-4 with TRBJ2-1; a possible D gene is TRBD2 (7 bases). The CDR3 sequence is 14 residues long. Trimming left V 3 bases short and J 5 bases short, with 11 bases between.

The table lists this clonotype with a few counts. The chain carries TRBV7-9 and TRBJ2-7; 12 positions agree with TRBD1. The CDR3 contains 14 residues. Trimming at V came to 7 bases and at J to 3 bases, leaving 4 bases not matched to a gene. The germline gives CDR1 SEHNR, CDR2 FQNEAQ (reference sequence). The CDR3: CASTRDRGLYEQYF. CDR3 nucleotide sequence: TGTGCCAGCACCAGGGACAGGGGGCTCTACGAGCAGTACTTC. Drawing the rest from reference TRBV7-9 and TRBJ2-7, the complete variable domain is DTGVSQNPRHKITKRGQNVTFRCDPISEHNRLYWYRQTLGQGPEFLTYFQNEAQLEKSRLLSDRFSAERPKGSFSTLEIQRTEQGDSAMYLCASTRDRGLYEQYFGPGTRLTVT.

The rearrangement links TRBV29-1 to TRBJ2-3; D may be TRBD1 or TRBD2 (5 bases each). Trimming stripped 6 bases from V and 9 bases from J, with 19 bases between. The CDR3 is made up of 13 amino acids. Germline lookup yields CDR1 SQVTM and CDR2 ANQGSEA. CDR3 coding DNA: TGCAGCGTGTCCGGGACGATAGGTGGAACGCAGTATTTT. Protein: CSVSGTIGGTQYF.

CDR3 in DNA: TGTGCCAGCAGTTCCGTCCCGGGACAGGGAGGCACTGAAGCTTTCTTT. Protein: CASSSVPGQGGTEAFF. This rearrangement joins TRBV28 to TRBJ1-1; 9 positions agree with TRBD1. The CDR3 runs to 16 residues. Unmatched junction bases numbered 10, after V lost 4 bases and J lost 4 bases. Germline loops: CDR1 MDHEN, CDR2 SYDVKM. Full variable domain (remainder filled in from reference TRBV28 and TRBJ1-1): DVKVTQSSRYLVKRTGEKVFLECVQDMDHENMFWYRQDPGLGLRLIYFSYDVKMKEKGDIPEGYSVSREKKERFSLILESASTNQTSMYLCASSSVPGQGGTEAFFGQGTRLTVV.

The chain uses TRBV4-2 and TRBJ2-7; a weak D match, TRBD1 (5 bases). Germline V gives CDR1 LGHNA, CDR2 YNFKEQ. The CDR3 is made up of 13 amino acids. V was trimmed by 2 bases and J by 3 bases, leaving 8 bases between them. The CDR3 DNA sequence: TGTGCCAGCAGCCAAACCAGGGTCTACGAGCAGTACTTC. This gives the protein CASSQTRVYEQYF.

The genes are TRBV7-3 and TRBJ1-3; the D is unclear. V was trimmed by 7 bases and J by 8 bases, leaving 15 bases between them. This CDR3 contains 13 residues. The germline gives CDR1 SGHTA, CDR2 FQGTGA. The CDR3 protein is CASTQPARDTIYF. In nucleotides, the CDR3 is TGTGCCAGCACCCAACCGGCAAGAGACACCATATATTTT.

The V gene is TRBV20-1, the J gene TRBJ1-1; no reliable D call. From germline, CDR1 is DFQATT and CDR2 SNEGSKA (reference sequence). The CDR3 contains 13 residues. Trimming stripped 6 bases from V and 1 base from J, with 12 bases between. The CDR3 nucleotides are TGCAGTGCAGCAAGGGTTCCGAACACTGAAGCTTTCTTT. It specifies CSAARVPNTEAFF.

The chain couples TRBV3-1 to TRBJ1-1, with D unclear. The ends were cut back, 2 bases at V and 1 base at J, with 5 bases in the middle. Germline V lookup: CDR1 LGHDT, CDR2 YNNKEL (reference sequence). This CDR3 is built from 13 residues. CDR3 coding DNA: TGTGCCAGCAGCCAAACAGAGAACACTGAAGCTTTCTTT. Amino acids: CASSQTENTEAFF.

The V call is TRBV7-6, the J call TRBJ2-7; TRBD1 aligns across 8 bases. Losses at the gene ends were 11 bases for V and 5 bases for J; bases not matched to a gene: 11. Germline loops: CDR1 SGHVS, CDR2 FNYEAQ. This CDR3 comprises 13 residues. The CDR3 DNA is TGTGCCTCATCTTTTGGACAGGGCAACGAGCAGTACTTC. Its translation: CASSFGQGNEQYF.

This clonotype was detected many times. J is TRBJ2-2 and V is TRBV28, with D unresolved. The CDR3 is 12 residues long. V lost 6 bases, J lost 2 bases, and 4 bases lay in between. The V gene's germline CDR1 is MDHEN and CDR2 SYDVKM. CDR3 in amino acids: CASSENTGELFF. The CDR3 nucleotides are TGTGCCAGCAGCGAAAACACCGGGGAGCTGTTTTTT.

This clonotype was seen at least ten times. CDR3 residues: CASSLGRANEQFF. The CDR3 DNA follows: TGTGCCAGCAGCCTGGGCAGGGCAAATGAGCAGTTCTTC. V usage is TRBV3-1 and J usage is TRBJ2-1; a possible D gene is TRBD1 (5 bases). Germline V gene data show CDR1 as LGHDT and CDR2 as YNNKEL (reference sequence). V was shortened by 4 bases and J by 7 bases, with 11 bases between the two germline ends. The CDR3 consists of 13 residues.